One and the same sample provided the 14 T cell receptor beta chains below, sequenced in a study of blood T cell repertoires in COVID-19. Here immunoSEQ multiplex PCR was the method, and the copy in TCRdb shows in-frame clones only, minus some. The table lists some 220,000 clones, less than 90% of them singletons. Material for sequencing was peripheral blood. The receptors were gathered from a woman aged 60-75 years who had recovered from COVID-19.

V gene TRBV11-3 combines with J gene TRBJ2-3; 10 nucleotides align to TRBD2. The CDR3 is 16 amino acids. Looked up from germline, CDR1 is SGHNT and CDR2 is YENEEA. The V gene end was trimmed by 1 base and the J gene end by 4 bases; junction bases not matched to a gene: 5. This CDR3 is CASSLGLGTSADTQYF. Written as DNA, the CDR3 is TGTGCCAGCAGCTTAGGCCTCGGGACTAGCGCAGATACGCAGTATTTT.

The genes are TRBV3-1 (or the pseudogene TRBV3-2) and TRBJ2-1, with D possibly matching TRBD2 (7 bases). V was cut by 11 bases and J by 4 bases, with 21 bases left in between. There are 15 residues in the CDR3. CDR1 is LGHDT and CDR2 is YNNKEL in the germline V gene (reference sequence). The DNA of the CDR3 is TGTGCCGCCAGGGGACTACGTTACCTTTACAATGAGCAGTTCTTC. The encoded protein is CAARGLRYLYNEQFF.

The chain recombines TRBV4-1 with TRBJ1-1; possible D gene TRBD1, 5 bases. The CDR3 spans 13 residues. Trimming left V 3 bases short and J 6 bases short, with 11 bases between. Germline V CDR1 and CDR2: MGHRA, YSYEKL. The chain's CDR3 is CASSHGGGAEAFF. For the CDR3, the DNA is TGCGCCAGCAGCCATGGGGGGGGTGCTGAAGCTTTCTTT.

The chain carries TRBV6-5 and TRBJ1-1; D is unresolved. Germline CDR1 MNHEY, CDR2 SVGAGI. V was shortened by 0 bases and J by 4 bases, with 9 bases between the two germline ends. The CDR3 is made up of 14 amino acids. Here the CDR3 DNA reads TGTGCCAGCAGTTACTCGCCGGTTGCCACTGAAGCTTTCTTT. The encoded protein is CASSYSPVATEAFF.

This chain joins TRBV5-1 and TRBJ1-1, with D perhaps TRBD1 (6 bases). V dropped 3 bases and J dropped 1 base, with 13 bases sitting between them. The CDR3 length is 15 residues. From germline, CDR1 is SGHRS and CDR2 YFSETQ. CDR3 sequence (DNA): TGCGCCAGCAGCTCCGGGGGGGCAAGGAACACTGAAGCTTTCTTT. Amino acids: CASSSGGARNTEAFF.

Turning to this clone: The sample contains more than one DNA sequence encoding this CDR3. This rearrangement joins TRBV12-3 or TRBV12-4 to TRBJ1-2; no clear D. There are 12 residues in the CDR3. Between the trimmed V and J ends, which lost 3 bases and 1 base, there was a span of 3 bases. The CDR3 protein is CASSFSNYGYTF. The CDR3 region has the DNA TGTGCCAGCAGTTTTAGTAACTATGGCTACACCTTC.

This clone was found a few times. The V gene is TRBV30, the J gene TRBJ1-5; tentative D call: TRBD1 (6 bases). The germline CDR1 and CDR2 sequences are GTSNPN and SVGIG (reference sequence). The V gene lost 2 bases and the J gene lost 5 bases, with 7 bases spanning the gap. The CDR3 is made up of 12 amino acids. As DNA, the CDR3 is TGTGCCTGGAGTAGGGGGTATCAGCCCCAGCATTTT. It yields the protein CAWSRGYQPQHF.

CDR3 residues: CAWSPGNSGNTIYF. CDR3 nucleotides: TGTGCCTGGAGTCCCGGGAACTCTGGAAACACCATATATTTT. The chain has TRBV30 and TRBJ1-3; no definite D call. The CDR3 spans 14 residues. Trimming cost V 2 bases and J 0 bases, with 8 bases left between them. Germline V gene lookup returns CDR1 GTSNPN and CDR2 SVGIG (reference sequence). Full variable domain (missing parts from reference TRBV30 and TRBJ1-3): SQTIHQWPATLVQPVGSPLSLECTVEGTSNPNLYWYRQAAGRGLQLLFYSVGIGQISSEVPQNLSASRPQDRQFILSSKKLLLSDSGFYLCAWSPGNSGNTIYFGEGSWLTVV.

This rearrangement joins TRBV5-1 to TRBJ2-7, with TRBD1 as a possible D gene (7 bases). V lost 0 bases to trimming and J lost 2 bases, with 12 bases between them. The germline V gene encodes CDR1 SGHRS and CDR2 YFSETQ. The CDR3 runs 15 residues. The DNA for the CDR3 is TGCGCCAGCAGCTTGGCCGGAGGGGGCACCTACGAGCAGTACTTC. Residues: CASSLAGGGTYEQYF.

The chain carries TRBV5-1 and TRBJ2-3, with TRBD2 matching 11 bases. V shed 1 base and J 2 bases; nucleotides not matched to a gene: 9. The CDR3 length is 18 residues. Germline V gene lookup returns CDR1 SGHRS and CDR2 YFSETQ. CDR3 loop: CASSLTSSGGAFTDTQYF. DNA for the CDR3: TGCGCCAGCAGCTTGACGAGTAGCGGGGGGGCCTTCACAGATACGCAGTATTTT.

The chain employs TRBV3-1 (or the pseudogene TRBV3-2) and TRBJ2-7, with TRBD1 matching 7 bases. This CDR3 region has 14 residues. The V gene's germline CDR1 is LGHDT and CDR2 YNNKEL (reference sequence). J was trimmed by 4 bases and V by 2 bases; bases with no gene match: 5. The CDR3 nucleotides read TGTGCCAGCAGCCAACCGGGACAGCCTTACGAGCAGTACTTC. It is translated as CASSQPGQPYEQYF.

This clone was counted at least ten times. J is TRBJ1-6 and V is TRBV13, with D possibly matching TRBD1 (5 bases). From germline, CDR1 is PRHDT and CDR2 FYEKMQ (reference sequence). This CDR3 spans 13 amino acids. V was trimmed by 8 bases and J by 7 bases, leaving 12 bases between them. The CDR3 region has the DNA TGTGCCAGCCGCCTGGGGCGGAATTCACCCCTCCACTTT. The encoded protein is CASRLGRNSPLHF.

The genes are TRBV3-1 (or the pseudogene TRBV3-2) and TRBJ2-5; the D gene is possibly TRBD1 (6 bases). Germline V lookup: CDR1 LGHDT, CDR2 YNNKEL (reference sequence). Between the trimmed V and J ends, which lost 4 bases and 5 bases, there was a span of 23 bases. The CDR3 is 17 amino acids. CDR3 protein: CASSPTGMSANAETQYF. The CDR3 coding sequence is TGTGCCAGCAGCCCTACAGGGATGTCCGCCAACGCGGAGACCCAGTACTTC.

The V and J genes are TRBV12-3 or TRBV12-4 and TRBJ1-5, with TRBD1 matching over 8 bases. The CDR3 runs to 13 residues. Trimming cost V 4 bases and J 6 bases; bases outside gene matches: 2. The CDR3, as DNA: TGTGCCAGCAGTTGGACAGGGTCTCAGCCCCAGCATTTT. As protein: CASSWTGSQPQHF.